This TCR beta chain stems from a study of cytomegalovirus exposure and HLA in healthy donors. Study conclusions and caveats: Across donors, most TCRs were seen rarely, yet some public ones were widespread. Among the CMV-associated chains, a few were confirmed in vitro as specific for CMV antigens. The classifier reportedly diagnosed cytomegalovirus status with high specificity and sensitivity.

The donors were in the approximately 120-subject validation cohort; that cohort was separate from the roughly 680-subject first cohort. A note on this clone: Its antigen is unknown.

In germline, CDR1 is MGHRA, CDR2 YSYEKL. CDR3 length: 17 residues. With 1 base clipped from V and 3 bases from J, the junction kept 11 bases outside the gene matches. Repertoires were generated with immunoSEQ multiplex PCR, while TCRdb's copy carries only in-frame clones and drops some. The data contain 85,000 to 95,000 clones, approximately 96% of them singletons. This clonotype was obtained from a man between 18 and 35 years old in good health and CMV-seronegative. The V and J genes are TRBV4-1 and TRBJ1-1; 7 positions match TRBD1. Sequenced material: PBMCs. CDR3: CASSQVGGGFGDTEAFF. CDR3 nucleotide sequence: TGCGCCAGCAGCCAAGTCGGAGGGGGCTTCGGTGACACTGAAGCTTTCTTT.